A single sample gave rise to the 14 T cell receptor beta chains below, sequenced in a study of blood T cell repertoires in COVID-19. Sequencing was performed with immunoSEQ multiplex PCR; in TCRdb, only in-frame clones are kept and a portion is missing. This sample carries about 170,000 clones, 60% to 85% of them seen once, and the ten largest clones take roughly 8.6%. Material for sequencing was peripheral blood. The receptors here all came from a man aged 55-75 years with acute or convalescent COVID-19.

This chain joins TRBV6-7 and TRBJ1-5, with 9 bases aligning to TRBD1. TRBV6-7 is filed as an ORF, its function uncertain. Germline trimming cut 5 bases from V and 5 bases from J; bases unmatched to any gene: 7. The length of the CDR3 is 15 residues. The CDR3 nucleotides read TGTGCCAGCAGTCGAGTGAGGGACAGGGATCAGCCCCAGCATTTT. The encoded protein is CASSRVRDRDQPQHF.

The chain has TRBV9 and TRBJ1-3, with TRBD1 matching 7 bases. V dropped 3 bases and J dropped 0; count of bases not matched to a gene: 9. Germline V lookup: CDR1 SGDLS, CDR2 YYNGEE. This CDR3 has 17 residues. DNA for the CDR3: TGTGCCAGCAGCGACGGACCGGGACAGCCCTCTGGAAACACCATATATTTT. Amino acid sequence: CASSDGPGQPSGNTIYF.

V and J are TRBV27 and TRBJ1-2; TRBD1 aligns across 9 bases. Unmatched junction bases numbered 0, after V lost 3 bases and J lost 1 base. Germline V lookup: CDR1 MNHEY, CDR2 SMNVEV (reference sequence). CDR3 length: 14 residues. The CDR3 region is CASSLDRGNYGYTF. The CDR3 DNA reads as TGTGCCAGCAGTTTGGACAGGGGTAACTATGGCTACACCTTC.

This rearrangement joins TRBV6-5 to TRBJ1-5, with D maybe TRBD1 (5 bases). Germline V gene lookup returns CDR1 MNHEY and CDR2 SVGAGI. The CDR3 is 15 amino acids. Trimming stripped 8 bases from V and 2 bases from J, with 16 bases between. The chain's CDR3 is CASQGWGLGNQPQHF. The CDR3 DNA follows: TGTGCCAGCCAGGGATGGGGCTTAGGCAATCAGCCCCAGCATTTT.

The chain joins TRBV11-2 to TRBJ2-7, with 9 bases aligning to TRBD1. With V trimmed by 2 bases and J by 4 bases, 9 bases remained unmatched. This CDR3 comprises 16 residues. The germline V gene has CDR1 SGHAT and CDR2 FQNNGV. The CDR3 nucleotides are TGTGCCAGCAGCTTATACACAGGGGGCCGAGGTTACGAGCAGTACTTC. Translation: CASSLYTGGRGYEQYF.

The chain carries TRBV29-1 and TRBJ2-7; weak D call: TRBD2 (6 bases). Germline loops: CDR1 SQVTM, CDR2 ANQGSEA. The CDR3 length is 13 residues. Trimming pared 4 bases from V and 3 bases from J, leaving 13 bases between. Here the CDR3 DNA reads TGCAGCGTTGGGGAGGTTGAGGACTACGAGCAGTACTTC. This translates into CSVGEVEDYEQYF.

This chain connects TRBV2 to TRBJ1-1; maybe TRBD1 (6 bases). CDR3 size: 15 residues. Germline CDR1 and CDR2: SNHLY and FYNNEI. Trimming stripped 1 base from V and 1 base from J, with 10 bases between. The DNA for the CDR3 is TGTGCCAGCAGTGAAGAGGGCAGGGGGAACACTGAAGCTTTCTTT. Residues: CASSEEGRGNTEAFF.

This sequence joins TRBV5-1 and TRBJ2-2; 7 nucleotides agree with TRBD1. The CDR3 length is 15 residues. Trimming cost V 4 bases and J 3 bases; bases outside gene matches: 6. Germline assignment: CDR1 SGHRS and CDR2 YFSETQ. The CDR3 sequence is CASSLDREYTGELFF. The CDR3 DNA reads TGCGCCAGCAGCCTCGACAGGGAGTACACCGGGGAGCTGTTTTTT.

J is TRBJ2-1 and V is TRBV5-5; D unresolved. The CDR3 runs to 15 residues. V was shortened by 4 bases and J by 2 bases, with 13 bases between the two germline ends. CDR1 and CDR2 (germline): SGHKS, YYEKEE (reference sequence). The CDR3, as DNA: TGTGCCAGCAGCCTTATGGCGGAACCCTACAATGAGCAGTTCTTC. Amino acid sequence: CASSLMAEPYNEQFF.

This chain's CDR3 is CSVAAGPNSYNEQFF. The CDR3 nucleotides read TGCAGCGTTGCGGCGGGACCTAATTCCTACAATGAGCAGTTCTTC. This chain connects TRBV29-1 to TRBJ2-1; D might be TRBD2 (6 bases). Germline V gene lookup returns CDR1 SQVTM and CDR2 ANQGSEA. The CDR3 contains 15 residues. V was clipped by 4 bases and J by 1 base, with 14 bases between them.

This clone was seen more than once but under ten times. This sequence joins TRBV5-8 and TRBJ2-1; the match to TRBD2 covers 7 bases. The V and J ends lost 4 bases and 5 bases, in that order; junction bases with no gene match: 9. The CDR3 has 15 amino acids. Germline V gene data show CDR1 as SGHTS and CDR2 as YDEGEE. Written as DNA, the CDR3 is TGTGCCAGCAGCGGAAGACTAGCTATTCACAATGAGCAGTTCTTC. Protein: CASSGRLAIHNEQFF.

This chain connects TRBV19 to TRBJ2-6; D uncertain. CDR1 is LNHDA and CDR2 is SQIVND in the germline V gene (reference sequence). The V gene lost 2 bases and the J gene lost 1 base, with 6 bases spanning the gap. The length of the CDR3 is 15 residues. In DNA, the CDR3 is TGTGCCAGTAGTATATCGGGTTCTGGGGCCAACGTCCTGACTTTC. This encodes CASSISGSGANVLTF.

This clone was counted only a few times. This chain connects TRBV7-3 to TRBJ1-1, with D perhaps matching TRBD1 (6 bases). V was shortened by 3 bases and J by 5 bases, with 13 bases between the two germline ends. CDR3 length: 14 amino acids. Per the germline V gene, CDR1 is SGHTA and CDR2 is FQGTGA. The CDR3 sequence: CASSFQGKGTEAFF. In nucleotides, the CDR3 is TGTGCCAGCAGCTTTCAGGGGAAGGGTACTGAAGCTTTCTTT.

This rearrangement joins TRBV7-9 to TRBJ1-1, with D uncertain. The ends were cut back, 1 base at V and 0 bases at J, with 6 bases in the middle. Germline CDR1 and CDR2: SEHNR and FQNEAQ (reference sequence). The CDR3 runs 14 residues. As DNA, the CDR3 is TGTGCCAGCAGCTTAGTCTCAGTGAACACTGAAGCTTTCTTT. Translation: CASSLVSVNTEAFF.